This T cell receptor beta chain was retrieved from a study of cytomegalovirus exposure and HLA in healthy donors (dated by TCRdb to about 2017). With respect to the entire study: An earlier analysis of approximately 640 of the donors reported 250 to 350 Gb of sequence data and more than 90 million unique TCR beta sequences from 150 million to 200 million T cells. An early release that covered 500 to 800 HLA-typed donors contained approximately 290 gigabases of sequencing data and around 85 million unique TCR sequences. Of the approximately 400 genotyped donors, 75% to 85% were placed in the genetic ancestry cluster associated with self-reported Caucasian donors. The study aimed to test whether cataloging public T cell receptors could reveal signatures of past pathogen exposure. The study profiled the T cell repertoires of approximately 700 subjects by immunosequencing and related them to cytomegalovirus serostatus. Besides the first cohort of roughly 640 subjects, a separate validation cohort made up of roughly 120 different subjects was used. The study combined high-throughput TCR immunosequencing, statistical association of individual TCRs with disease status, and machine learning to predict cytomegalovirus infection status. To study patterns of TCR occurrence, a later analysis re-analyzed previously published TCR beta repertoires from 550 to 800 donors and added high-resolution HLA genotyping. Rather than drawing on any new phenotypic data, the later analysis identified candidate immune exposures from TCR beta sequences and the way those sequences occurred across donors. An earlier analysis of some 500 of the donors used high-throughput TCR beta sequencing to judge whether each TCR beta V gene segment behaved as functional or pseudogenic. Donor age, sex, ethnicity and CMV serostatus were collected together with the repertoire data. A later genetic analysis took genome-wide SNP genotypes for about three fifths of the 666 donors and used that subset as a discovery cohort. All discovery cohort repertoires had been generated using a single sequencing platform. HLA typing covered class I and class II loci at four-digit resolution. Typing coverage differed by locus: A, B, C, DRB1 and DQB1 were typed in about 620-630 donors, DQA1 in about 500, DPA1 in around 610, and DPB1 in approximately 450. Roughly 5 DR-DQ haplotypes were handled as single units for association and clustering, since linkage in the cohort was strong. Among about 390 genotyped donors of the cohort, an average of around 240,000 unique TCR beta nucleotide sequences were sequenced per donor, around 18% of them non-productive. Study-wide conclusions, independent of this receptor: Cytomegalovirus status was reported to be diagnosed by the classifier with high specificity and sensitivity in both the original and validation cohorts. A later analysis associated around 16,000 TCR beta sequences with specific HLA alleles at a false discovery rate of 0.05. The cohort was sequenced for TCR beta chains only, and without alpha or paired-chain data the features that could be detected were limited. In an earlier analysis of around 600 of the donors, most TCR beta V segments appeared in productive rearrangements about 87% or about 30% of the time, broadly matching IMGT annotations. Three of the identified cytomegalovirus-associated TCR beta chains were confirmed in vitro to be specific for cytomegalovirus antigens. A cluster of highly shared sequence variants was judged likely to be a technical artifact of the sequencing pipeline. Correlated functional status among segregating V segments might be attributable to linkage disequilibrium, but an unknown experimental factor could not be ruled out. Assigning TCR associations to individual alleles was difficult when HLA alleles, especially DR and DQ, strongly co-occurred. Because HLA typing was missing for some donors at each locus, association tests included only the typed subset. A total of about 150 TCR beta chains were listed by the study as associated with cytomegalovirus. Immune exposure information for the cohort was limited to CMV serostatus. According to a later analysis, parvovirus B19, influenza, CMV and Epstein-Barr virus appeared linked to several top co-occurrence clusters. The authors suggested that the approach could potentially be extended to other disease states and immunological phenotypes. About 17 rarely observed V segments, including chromosome 9 orphons, were excluded from the earlier analysis of several hundred of the donors because counts were too low. A later analysis found that HLA-associated TCR beta chains were more clonally expanded and had lower generation probabilities than equally common non-associated chains. A further reported finding was that TCR beta sequences accurately predicted the HLA-A and HLA-B alleles for most subjects in the first cohort. A later analysis found that most CMV-associated TCR beta chains appeared HLA-restricted, with HLA associations seemingly driven largely by CMV exposure. V-gene and J-gene trimming of TCR beta chains was associated with a missense DCLRE1C variant in a later genetic analysis, and the association was replicated in an independent cohort. Sequencing depth was assumed to be roughly uniform across donors in the presence/absence analyses, though that assumption may not hold. In a later genetic analysis, fewer N-insertions in productive TCRs were reported among donors in an Asian-associated ancestry cluster than the roughly 700-donor mean. Because the 87-base-pair reads could not distinguish some IMGT-functional V segments, including TRBV6-2 and TRBV6-3, those segments were excluded. Most TCR sequences were observed very rarely across donors, whereas some public TCRs were present in many individuals. In a later analysis, the rate of TCR association differed among HLA loci, with DRB1 alleles having the most associated TCRs and HLA-C alleles having the fewest.

As concerns this clone: Its antigen is not yet known. Per-base qualities were not stored, and no clone one base away is much larger.

Including cysteine and phenylalanine, the CDR3 has 12 amino acids. The CDR3 DNA has 36 bases and is translated from base 1. V and J are truncated by 5 bases and 2 bases respectively, leaving an intervening sequence of 7 bases. The germline V gene supplies CDR1 ENHRY and CDR2 SYGVKD. The receptor library was made with the immunoSEQ multiplex PCR assay. The multiplex PCR relied on a mix of 60 forward primers for TCR Vbeta segments and 13 reverse primers for TCR Jbeta segments. Amplification of the CDR3 region of rearranged TCR beta genes was performed with a multiplex PCR assay on genomic DNA. The Illumina HiSeq System was used to sequence the amplified TCR beta libraries as 87-base-pair reads. Turning to the authors' computational methods: In a later analysis, roughly 80 million unique TCR beta chains were counted across the approximately 640 repertoires, and about 9.9 million of these chains were shared by at least two donors. To remove PCR and sequencing errors, raw reads were error-corrected and collapsed into unique sequences using a nearest-neighbor algorithm that merged closely related sequences. To assign V, D and J gene segments, CDR3 sequences were aligned to IMGT reference sequences. For a sequence to be retained, at least a six-nucleotide match to both a V gene segment and a J gene segment was required. Rearrangements were classified as productive when the CDR3 lacked stop codons and remained in frame with V and J, and all other rearrangements were classified as non-productive. CDR3 was defined by IMGT convention, running from the second conserved V-encoded cysteine to the conserved J-encoded phenylalanine. Sequences without an unambiguous match to a single V gene segment were excluded from the earlier analysis of about 600 of the donors. An earlier analysis of just under 600 of the donors called V segments functional above 56.7% productive rearrangements and segregating when the between-donor standard deviation exceeded 5%. A statistical classification framework was built for diagnosing cytomegalovirus status from the catalog of TCR beta chain sequences. A later analysis assigned V and J genes by comparing TCR nucleotide sequences with IMGT/GENE-DB human TR gene sequences. The TCRdist pipeline was used in a later analysis to assign CDR3 sequences and most-parsimonious VDJ recombination scenarios. In a later analysis, every TCR beta chain was defined by the combination of its CDR3 amino acid sequence and its V-gene family, and reads without a unique V-gene family were dropped. In a later analysis, fewer than 650 highly shared, low-generation-probability nucleotide sequences were removed to address suspected cross-contamination and a sequencing artifact. A later analysis calculated a clonal expansion index for each public chain from normalized within-repertoire ranks of inferred template counts. In a later analysis, generation probabilities were computed with a VDJ recombination model fitted to out-of-frame rearrangements, and the resulting probabilities were checked against IGoR. A later analysis scored TCR-TCR, TCR-HLA and TCR-CMV co-occurrence with hypergeometric tests, applying a repertoire-size bias correction to TCR pairs. In a later analysis, false discovery rates were estimated by permuting HLA or CMV assignments 20 times. In a later analysis, co-occurring TCRs were grouped using DBSCAN, and TCRdist sequence similarity was added for clustering within HLA-allele-positive subsets. For co-occurrence clustering, repertoires with fewer than 30,000 or more than 120,000 public chains were excluded, along with roughly 5 repertoires with anomalous nucleotide sharing. What TCRdb holds here is the immuneACCESS table cut down to in-frame rearrangements. Part of the clones is not present; checked against another copy, under half of the missing clones reflect an unresolved V gene, and the others are unexplained. V and J calls and clone size come straight from that table; D and trimming were deduced from the DNA. For this sample there are 150,000 to 200,000 clones; over 75% appear just once. Of the sample, around 0.89% falls within the top ten clones.

The cohort was made up of 500 to 850 healthy bone marrow donors. At the time of sampling, all cohort members were nominally healthy, though unrecorded immune exposures were likely present. The donor tested CMV seropositive and was one of the 289 seropositive cohort members. Each donor provided a peripheral blood sample, and peripheral blood mononuclear cells were used for TCR beta sequencing. Genomic DNA extraction from the blood cell samples was performed with the Qiagen DNeasy Blood Extraction Kit. This receptor was obtained from a woman in her 50s in good health and CMV-seropositive. The chain employs TRBV10-3 and TRBJ2-7, with no reliable assignment of the D segment. The sequenced sample consisted of PBMCs. CDR3 reads: CAISPVPYEQYF. The DNA sequence reads TGTGCCATCAGTCCGGTGCCCTACGAGCAGTACTTC.